Listed below are T cell receptor beta chains from one sample, sequenced in a study of T cell changes during pregnancy in multiple sclerosis. TCRdb's table, derived via immunoSEQ multiplex PCR, lists solely in-frame clones and lacks some. The sample yields over 35,000 clones, around 90% seen once. Here the sequenced sample was CD4+ T cells from peripheral blood mononuclear cells, taken in the third trimester of pregnancy. The origin of the receptors is a female donor with multiple sclerosis, enrolled in a pregnancy study. The CDR3 runs from the conserved cysteine through the conserved F or W. A D gene is named only where the DNA matches it firmly. Expanded clones get a size class; other rows say once, few or many, or leave the size out.

abundance	d_gene	j_gene	v_gene	CDR3aa	CDR3nt
-	TRBD2	TRBJ2-7	TRBV7-9	CASSPSDFGGRAVEQYF	TGTGCCAGCAGCCCGAGCGATTTCGGCGGGAGGGCCGTCGAGCAGTACTTC
few	TRBD1	TRBJ2-7	TRBV11-2	CASSLDRGQYEQYF	TGTGCCAGCAGCCTCGACAGGGGGCAATACGAGCAGTACTTC
once	TRBD2	TRBJ2-1	TRBV4-1	CASSRYRGAGEDNEQFF	TGCGCCAGCAGCCGATACCGAGGAGCGGGAGAAGACAATGAGCAGTTCTTC
-	-	TRBJ2-7	TRBV9	CASSVVLDYKEQYF	TGTGCCAGCAGCGTAGTATTGGACTACAAGGAGCAGTACTTC
-	-	TRBJ2-5	TRBV7-8	CASSSRGQETQYF	TGTGCCAGCAGCTCGAGGGGGCAAGAGACCCAGTACTTC
-	TRBD2	TRBJ2-7	TRBV6-5	CASRTTSGRHEQYF	TGTGCCAGCAGAACCACTAGCGGGAGGCACGAGCAGTACTTC
once	-	TRBJ2-1	TRBV29-1	CSVGGPNEQFF	TGCAGCGTTGGCGGCCCAAATGAGCAGTTCTTC
once	-	TRBJ2-1	TRBV6-4	CASSPDTIYNEQFF	TGTGCCAGCAGCCCGGACACTATTTACAATGAGCAGTTCTTC
-	TRBD1	TRBJ1-5	TRBV18	CASSLGTGPHQPQHF	TGTGCCAGCTCACTGGGGACAGGACCACATCAGCCCCAGCATTTT
-	TRBD2	TRBJ2-7	TRBV11-2	CASRSLAGLYEQYF	TGTGCCAGCAGATCCCTAGCGGGCCTCTACGAGCAGTACTTC
-	TRBD1	TRBJ1-5	TRBV4-2	CASSTGTGPNQPQHF	TGTGCCAGCAGCACCGGGACAGGCCCCAATCAGCCCCAGCATTTT
-	-	TRBJ2-3	TRBV12-5	CASARSGSTDTQYF	TGTGCTAGTGCCCGGAGCGGTAGCACAGATACGCAGTATTTT
once	-	TRBJ2-7	TRBV28	CASTEGLPSEQYF	TGTGCCAGCACCGAGGGATTGCCGAGCGAGCAGTACTTC
-	-	TRBJ2-1	TRBV7-6	CASSNPRTVSYNEQFF	TGTGCCAGCAGCAACCCACGGACAGTCTCCTACAATGAGCAGTTCTTC
-	-	TRBJ1-1	TRBV18	CASSPNGGMNTEAFF	TGTGCCAGCTCACCTAACGGGGGTATGAACACTGAAGCTTTCTTT
-	-	TRBJ2-1	TRBV5-5	CASSLDRLEQFF	TGTGCCAGCAGCTTGGACAGGTTAGAGCAGTTCTTC
once	-	TRBJ2-3	TRBV5-1	CASSLELTGTQYF	TGCGCCAGCAGCTTGGAGTTAACGGGTACGCAGTATTTT
-	-	TRBJ2-1	TRBV29-1	CSVDQLLQYNEQFF	TGCAGCGTTGACCAACTACTTCAGTACAATGAGCAGTTCTTC
-	TRBD2	TRBJ2-2	TRBV5-5	CASSSAPGLVLGGELFF	TGTGCCAGCAGTTCCGCGCCGGGACTAGTCCTTGGCGGGGAGCTGTTTTTT
-	-	TRBJ2-7	TRBV5-3	CARSFGGRGYEQYF	TGTGCCAGAAGCTTTGGGGGCAGGGGATACGAGCAGTACTTC
-	-	TRBJ2-7	TRBV5-4	CASSYRDSPSYEQYF	TGTGCCAGCAGCTATCGGGACTCCCCCTCCTACGAGCAGTACTTC
-	TRBD1	TRBJ2-3	TRBV7-9	CASSSGQGARKKYF	TGTGCCAGCAGCTCCGGACAGGGAGCAAGGAAGAAGTATTTT
once	TRBD1	TRBJ2-7	TRBV6-1	CASSKSGTGTYEQYF	TGTGCCAGCAGCAAATCTGGGACAGGGACCTACGAGCAGTACTTC
-	-	TRBJ1-5	TRBV19	CASSFLQSNQPQHF	TGTGCCAGTAGTTTCTTACAGAGCAATCAGCCCCAGCATTTT
-	-	TRBJ1-1	TRBV14	CASSSVGGSTEAFF	TGTGCCAGCAGCTCCGTCGGGGGGAGCACTGAAGCTTTCTTT
-	-	TRBJ2-7	TRBV27	CASSPRQSYEQYF	TGTGCCAGCAGTCCGAGACAGTCCTACGAGCAGTACTTC
-	TRBD2	TRBJ2-1	TRBV2	CASSAGLAGANEQFF	TGTGCCAGCAGCGCTGGACTAGCGGGAGCCAATGAGCAGTTCTTC
-	-	TRBJ1-1	TRBV14	CASSQGRSQNTEAFF	TGTGCCAGCAGCCAAGGGCGGTCCCAGAACACTGAAGCTTTCTTT
-	TRBD2	TRBJ2-1	TRBV7-2	CASSRLAGVVQFF	TGTGCCAGCAGTAGACTAGCGGGAGTCGTGCAGTTCTTC
-	TRBD2	TRBJ2-1	TRBV9	CASSAGLAGGPRINEQFF	TGTGCCAGCAGCGCCGGACTAGCGGGAGGGCCGCGGATAAATGAGCAGTTCTTC